The 6 T cell receptor beta chains below all came from one sample that was sequenced in a study of technical replicates of blood from a handful of donors. Clones were sequenced by immunoSEQ multiplex PCR, and TCRdb holds only the in-frame ones, with some missing. The sample yields 68,000 or so clones, less than 98% seen once. Sequenced material: T cells isolated from PBMCs. These receptor sequences come from a human donor in good health.

The genes are TRBV7-9 and TRBJ2-7; 11 nucleotides match TRBD2. Germline V lookup: CDR1 SEHNR, CDR2 FQNEAQ (reference sequence). The CDR3 extends over 15 amino acids. V lost 4 bases and J lost 4; bases outside the gene matches: 6. The CDR3 DNA follows: TGTGCCAGCAGCTCCTCCGGGACTAGCGGTTACGAGCAGTACTTC. Translated, it gives CASSSSGTSGYEQYF. The full variable domain, its missing parts supplied by reference TRBV7-9 and TRBJ2-7, is DTGVSQNPRHKITKRGQNVTFRCDPISEHNRLYWYRQTLGQGPEFLTYFQNEAQLEKSRLLSDRFSAERPKGSFSTLEIQRTEQGDSAMYLCASSSSGTSGYEQYFGPGTRLTVT.

The V call is TRBV27, the J call TRBJ2-7; TRBD1 agrees at 9 bases. With 0 bases clipped from V and 4 bases from J, the junction kept 4 bases outside the gene matches. The length of the CDR3 is 15 residues. CDR1 MNHEY and CDR2 SMNVEV come from the germline V gene (reference sequence). The CDR3 DNA reads TGTGCCAGCAGTTTATCGACAGGGGGATTGTACGAGCAGTACTTC. It translates to CASSLSTGGLYEQYF.

The chain carries TRBV19 and TRBJ1-1; D remains ambiguous. The CDR3 is 13 amino acids. Germline CDR1 reads LNHDA; CDR2 reads SQIVND (reference sequence). V lost 3 bases to trimming and J lost 5 bases, with 10 bases between them. The DNA of the CDR3 is TGTGCCAGTAGTATTAACAGAAAGACTGAAGCTTTCTTT. It codes for CASSINRKTEAFF.

The chain links TRBV4-3 to TRBJ2-5; TRBD2 agrees at 10 bases. Germline trimming cut 4 bases from V and 5 bases from J; bases unmatched to any gene: 13. Germline V gives CDR1 LGHNA, CDR2 YSLEER. The CDR3 totals 17 residues. Here the CDR3 reads CASSRTPSGSRSETQYF. The CDR3 DNA sequence: TGCGCCAGCAGCCGAACGCCTAGCGGGAGTCGTTCGGAGACCCAGTACTTC.

The chain uses TRBV10-3 and TRBJ2-7; TRBD2 aligns across 10 bases. This CDR3 is built from 15 residues. Trimming removed 2 bases from V and 3 bases from J; junction bases left unmatched: 4. Germline lookup yields CDR1 ENHRY and CDR2 SYGVKD. The CDR3 nucleotides read TGTGCCATCAGTGAGACGGCTAGCGGGAGCTACGAGCAGTACTTC. Translation gives CAISETASGSYEQYF.

The chain has TRBV2 and TRBJ1-2; possible D gene TRBD1, 5 bases. CDR3 size: 13 residues. CDR1 is SNHLY and CDR2 is FYNNEI in the germline V gene. V was cut by 7 bases and J by 8 bases, with 17 bases left in between. The CDR3 loop reads CASTKSGSGGYTF. For the CDR3, the DNA is TGTGCCAGCACCAAATCAGGGTCAGGAGGCTACACCTTC.